This T cell receptor (beta chain) was retrieved from a study of blood T cell repertoires in COVID-19. Study-wide context: In each case, the material was cDNA or gDNA derived from T cells, B-cell-depleted T cells, or PBMCs.

Profiled with immunoSEQ multiplex PCR; TCRdb holds only in-frame clones, not every one. The repertoire holds about 250,000 clones, about 83% seen once, with approximately 6.2% in the top ten. The CDR3 runs to 19 residues. V and J are TRBV21-1 and TRBJ1-5; the table's TRBD1 call for D was not verified on the DNA. TRBV21-1 is recorded as a pseudogene. The sequence was obtained from a woman of 80 years or more with COVID-19, enrolled during active disease. The sequenced sample was peripheral blood. The CDR3 DNA reads TGTGCCAGCAGCTCTGATCGACGGGCAGGGACAGGGGACAATCAGCCCCAGCATTTT. The encoded protein is CASSSDRRAGTGDNQPQHF.